Listed below are T cell receptor beta chains from one sample, sequenced in a study of cytomegalovirus exposure and HLA in healthy donors. The assay was immunoSEQ multiplex PCR, and TCRdb's table has in-frame clones only and misses some. The sample comprises 150,000 to 200,000 clones, 85% of which are singletons, and 1% rests with the top ten. Material: PBMCs. The source of these receptors is a boy aged 2 to 10 in good health and CMV-seronegative. Each CDR3 is given with its conserved first and last residue. Each record gives: D gene, clone size, J gene, V gene, CDR3 protein, CDR3 DNA. A D gene is named only where the DNA matches it firmly. Clone size appears in some rows only: once, few, many, or a class for an expanded clone.

d_call: NA
clone_size: NA
j_call: TRBJ1-5
v_call: TRBV18
cdr3_aa: CASSPFWTRGGQPQHF
cdr3_nt: TGTGCCAGCTCACCATTTTGGACCCGGGGAGGTCAGCCCCAGCATTTT

d_call: NA
clone_size: NA
j_call: TRBJ1-5
v_call: TRBV11-2
cdr3_aa: CASSLEAGPNQPQHF
cdr3_nt: TGTGCCAGCAGCTTAGAAGCAGGCCCCAATCAGCCCCAGCATTTT

d_call: TRBD1
clone_size: NA
j_call: TRBJ1-5
v_call: TRBV4-2
cdr3_aa: CASSQAWTGDSNQPQHF
cdr3_nt: TGTGCCAGCAGCCAAGCGTGGACAGGCGATAGCAATCAGCCCCAGCATTTT

d_call: TRBD1
clone_size: NA
j_call: TRBJ1-2
v_call: TRBV18
cdr3_aa: CASSSSTGGLYGYTF
cdr3_nt: TGTGCCAGCTCATCTTCGACAGGGGGCCTCTATGGCTACACCTTC

d_call: NA
clone_size: NA
j_call: TRBJ2-5
v_call: TRBV5-1
cdr3_aa: CASSLVRGGETQYF
cdr3_nt: TGCGCCAGCAGCTTGGTGCGGGGAGGAGAGACCCAGTACTTC

d_call: NA
clone_size: NA
j_call: TRBJ1-6
v_call: TRBV30
cdr3_aa: CAWSVPRGNSPLHF
cdr3_nt: TGTGCCTGGAGTGTACCGAGGGGGAATTCACCCCTCCACTTT

d_call: NA
clone_size: NA
j_call: TRBJ1-3
v_call: TRBV28
cdr3_aa: CASSLGGVFGNTIYF
cdr3_nt: TGTGCCAGCAGTTTAGGAGGGGTTTTCGGAAACACCATATATTTT

d_call: NA
clone_size: NA
j_call: TRBJ1-2
v_call: TRBV5-6
cdr3_aa: CASSSRGYTF
cdr3_nt: TGTGCCAGCAGCTCGCGAGGCTACACCTTC

d_call: TRBD1
clone_size: NA
j_call: TRBJ1-5
v_call: TRBV27
cdr3_aa: CASSSDRVQPQHF
cdr3_nt: TGTGCCAGCAGTTCAGACAGGGTGCAGCCCCAGCATTTT

d_call: TRBD2
clone_size: NA
j_call: TRBJ2-7
v_call: TRBV28
cdr3_aa: CASSLKLAGVSPSYEQYF
cdr3_nt: TGTGCCAGCAGTCTCAAACTAGCGGGAGTCTCCCCCTCCTACGAGCAGTACTTC

d_call: TRBD1
clone_size: NA
j_call: TRBJ2-7
v_call: TRBV5-4
cdr3_aa: CASSWDRSVGDEQYF
cdr3_nt: TGTGCCAGCAGCTGGGACAGGTCCGTGGGCGACGAGCAGTACTTC

d_call: NA
clone_size: NA
j_call: TRBJ1-4
v_call: TRBV5-1
cdr3_aa: CASSLVSRGYEKLFF
cdr3_nt: TGCGCCAGCAGCTTGGTTAGTCGAGGTTATGAAAAACTGTTTTTT

d_call: TRBD1
clone_size: few
j_call: TRBJ2-3
v_call: TRBV10-3
cdr3_aa: CAISTGQGDTDTQYF
cdr3_nt: TGTGCCATCAGTACCGGACAGGGGGACACAGATACGCAGTATTTT

d_call: NA
clone_size: few
j_call: TRBJ1-1
v_call: TRBV5-1
cdr3_aa: CASSLGSRGEAFF
cdr3_nt: TGCGCCAGCAGCTTGGGTTCTCGAGGTGAAGCTTTCTTT

d_call: NA
clone_size: NA
j_call: TRBJ2-7
v_call: TRBV10-2
cdr3_aa: CASSRQGKNEQYF
cdr3_nt: TGCGCCAGCAGTCGGCAGGGTAAGAACGAGCAGTACTTC

d_call: NA
clone_size: NA
j_call: TRBJ1-2
v_call: TRBV7-8
cdr3_aa: CASSLGSANYGYTF
cdr3_nt: TGTGCCAGCAGCTTAGGTTCCGCTAACTATGGCTACACCTTC

d_call: NA
clone_size: NA
j_call: TRBJ1-2
v_call: TRBV4-1
cdr3_aa: CASSQTGGGYGYTF
cdr3_nt: TGCGCCAGCAGCCAGACCGGGGGAGGCTATGGCTACACCTTC

d_call: TRBD2
clone_size: NA
j_call: TRBJ2-5
v_call: TRBV9
cdr3_aa: CASSTHLADTQETQYF
cdr3_nt: TGTGCCAGCAGCACCCACCTAGCGGATACTCAAGAGACCCAGTACTTC

d_call: TRBD1
clone_size: NA
j_call: TRBJ1-1
v_call: TRBV15
cdr3_aa: CATSRLTTGDDEAFF
cdr3_nt: TGTGCCACCAGCAGACTGACTACAGGGGACGACGAAGCTTTCTTT

d_call: NA
clone_size: NA
j_call: TRBJ1-5
v_call: TRBV27
cdr3_aa: CASSLTRNQPQHF
cdr3_nt: TGTGCCAGCAGTCTAACGCGCAATCAGCCCCAGCATTTT

d_call: TRBD1
clone_size: NA
j_call: TRBJ1-3
v_call: TRBV11-2
cdr3_aa: CASSQQGSGNTIYF
cdr3_nt: TGTGCCAGCAGCCAACAGGGGTCTGGAAACACCATATATTTT

d_call: TRBD1
clone_size: NA
j_call: TRBJ1-4
v_call: TRBV7-9
cdr3_aa: CASSSDRVNEKLFF
cdr3_nt: TGTGCCAGCAGTTCGGACAGGGTGAATGAAAAACTGTTTTTT

d_call: TRBD2
clone_size: NA
j_call: TRBJ2-7
v_call: TRBV23-1
cdr3_aa: CASSQIPSGPYEQYF
cdr3_nt: TGCGCCAGCAGTCAAATCCCTAGCGGACCCTACGAGCAGTACTTC

d_call: NA
clone_size: NA
j_call: TRBJ1-2
v_call: TRBV5-4
cdr3_aa: CASSFPTGGLYGYTF
cdr3_nt: TGTGCCAGCAGCTTCCCGACAGGCGGCCTCTATGGCTACACCTTC

d_call: NA
clone_size: NA
j_call: TRBJ1-5
v_call: TRBV28
cdr3_aa: CASSVPNRQASNQPQHF
cdr3_nt: TGTGCCAGCAGTGTACCCAATCGACAGGCCAGCAATCAGCCCCAGCATTTT

d_call: TRBD1
clone_size: once
j_call: TRBJ1-1
v_call: TRBV6-1
cdr3_aa: CASSEGTGVRAFF
cdr3_nt: TGTGCCAGCAGTGAAGGGACAGGGGTGAGAGCTTTCTTT

d_call: TRBD1
clone_size: NA
j_call: TRBJ2-5
v_call: TRBV19
cdr3_aa: CASRRTGSGETQYF
cdr3_nt: TGTGCCAGTAGGCGGACAGGGTCGGGGGAGACCCAGTACTTC

d_call: TRBD2
clone_size: NA
j_call: TRBJ2-3
v_call: TRBV29-1
cdr3_aa: CSVAGGKTDTQYF
cdr3_nt: TGCAGCGTTGCGGGGGGGAAGACAGATACGCAGTATTTT

d_call: TRBD1
clone_size: NA
j_call: TRBJ1-1
v_call: TRBV30
cdr3_aa: CAWSFGGQPSSAFF
cdr3_nt: TGTGCCTGGAGTTTCGGGGGACAGCCCTCTTCGGCTTTCTTT

d_call: NA
clone_size: NA
j_call: TRBJ1-1
v_call: TRBV28
cdr3_aa: CASSYVGGWTEAFF
cdr3_nt: TGTGCCAGCAGTTACGTGGGAGGGTGGACTGAAGCTTTCTTT

d_call: NA
clone_size: NA
j_call: TRBJ1-5
v_call: TRBV7-8
cdr3_aa: CASSQTSLDTYSGQPQHF
cdr3_nt: TGTGCCAGCAGCCAAACATCGTTGGACACCTATAGCGGTCAGCCCCAGCATTTT

d_call: TRBD1
clone_size: NA
j_call: TRBJ1-5
v_call: TRBV30
cdr3_aa: CAWSPPGTGTFGNQPQHF
cdr3_nt: TGTGCCTGGAGCCCCCCTGGGACAGGGACCTTCGGCAATCAGCCCCAGCATTTT

d_call: NA
clone_size: NA
j_call: TRBJ1-2
v_call: TRBV10-2
cdr3_aa: CASSESRDRNYGYTF
cdr3_nt: TGCGCCAGCAGTGAGTCCCGTGACAGGAACTATGGCTACACCTTC

d_call: TRBD1
clone_size: NA
j_call: TRBJ2-1
v_call: TRBV9
cdr3_aa: CASSDRGFGNEQFF
cdr3_nt: TGTGCCAGCAGCGACAGGGGTTTTGGCAATGAGCAGTTCTTC

d_call: TRBD1
clone_size: NA
j_call: TRBJ2-7
v_call: TRBV30
cdr3_aa: CAWRPQGARISYEQYF
cdr3_nt: TGTGCCTGGAGGCCCCAGGGGGCGAGGATCTCTTACGAGCAGTACTTC

d_call: NA
clone_size: NA
j_call: TRBJ2-2
v_call: TRBV19
cdr3_aa: CASSIWGRESGELFF
cdr3_nt: TGTGCCAGTAGTATATGGGGGCGCGAATCCGGGGAGCTGTTTTTT

d_call: NA
clone_size: NA
j_call: TRBJ2-3
v_call: TRBV19
cdr3_aa: CASSRGTPNTDTQYF
cdr3_nt: TGTGCCAGTAGTAGGGGGACACCAAACACAGATACGCAGTATTTT

d_call: NA
clone_size: NA
j_call: TRBJ1-1
v_call: TRBV14
cdr3_aa: CASSQELGGNTEAFF
cdr3_nt: TGTGCCAGCAGCCAAGAGTTGGGAGGGAACACTGAAGCTTTCTTT

d_call: TRBD1
clone_size: NA
j_call: TRBJ2-5
v_call: TRBV5-1
cdr3_aa: CASSPEGAETQYF
cdr3_nt: TGCGCCAGCAGCCCCGAGGGGGCCGAGACCCAGTACTTC

d_call: TRBD1
clone_size: NA
j_call: TRBJ1-2
v_call: TRBV4-1
cdr3_aa: CASSQPTGGYGYTF
cdr3_nt: TGCGCCAGCAGCCAACCGACAGGGGGCTATGGCTACACCTTC

d_call: NA
clone_size: NA
j_call: TRBJ1-3
v_call: TRBV5-1
cdr3_aa: CASSLGLTNSGNTIYF
cdr3_nt: TGCGCCAGCAGCCTGGGACTCACAAACTCTGGAAACACCATATATTTT

d_call: TRBD2
clone_size: NA
j_call: TRBJ2-7
v_call: TRBV19
cdr3_aa: CASSTRASGNSYEQYF
cdr3_nt: TGTGCCAGTAGTACTCGCGCTAGCGGAAACTCCTACGAGCAGTACTTC

d_call: TRBD1
clone_size: NA
j_call: TRBJ2-1
v_call: TRBV5-6
cdr3_aa: CASSQSTRQGYYNEQFF
cdr3_nt: TGTGCCAGCAGCCAGTCTACGAGACAGGGATACTACAATGAGCAGTTCTTC

d_call: NA
clone_size: NA
j_call: TRBJ1-6
v_call: TRBV6-6
cdr3_aa: CASSRQVNNSPLHF
cdr3_nt: TGTGCCAGCAGCCGACAGGTCAATAATTCACCCCTCCACTTT